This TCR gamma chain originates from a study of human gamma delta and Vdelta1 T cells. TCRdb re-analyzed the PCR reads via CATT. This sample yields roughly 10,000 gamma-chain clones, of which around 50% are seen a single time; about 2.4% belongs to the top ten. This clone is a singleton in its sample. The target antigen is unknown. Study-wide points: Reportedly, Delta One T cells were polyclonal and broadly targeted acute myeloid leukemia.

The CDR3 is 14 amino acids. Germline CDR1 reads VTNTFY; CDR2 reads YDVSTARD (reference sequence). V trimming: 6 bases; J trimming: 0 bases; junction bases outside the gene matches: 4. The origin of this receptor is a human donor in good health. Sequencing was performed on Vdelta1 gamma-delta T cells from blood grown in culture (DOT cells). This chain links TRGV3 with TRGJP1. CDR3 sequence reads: CATWRHTTGWFKIF. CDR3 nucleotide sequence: TGTGCCACCTGGAGACATACCACTGGTTGGTTCAAGATATTT.